The rows below give T cell receptor beta chains drawn from one sample of a study of blood T cells in healthy people across ages. TCRdb re-called the 5' RACE reads with MiXCR, one entry per CDR3 protein. The sample consists of about 2 million distinct CDR3 sequences, about 49% of them appearing once. The sequencing sample was made of blood. These receptors all come from a middle-aged woman in good health. Both conserved end residues are part of each CDR3. Each record gives: clone size, D gene, V gene, J gene, CDR3 DNA, CDR3 protein. D genes are given only for firm matches. A row's size may be missing; if present it is once, few, many or a size class.

size: .
D: TRBD1
V: TRBV5-1
J: TRBJ2-3
DNA: TGCGCCAGCAGCCAGGTCAGGGGGCAGACGGATACGCAGTATTTT
CDR3: CASSQVRGQTDTQYF

size: few
D: TRBD1
V: TRBV12-3/TRBV12-4
J: TRBJ2-7
DNA: TGTGCCAGCAGACCAGGACAGGGTAACGAGCAGTACTTC
CDR3: CASRPGQGNEQYF

size: few
D: .
V: TRBV4-2
J: TRBJ2-1
DNA: TGTGCCAGCAGCCAAAGGGGTGGTGAAAATGAGCAGTTCTTC
CDR3: CASSQRGGENEQFF

size: once
D: .
V: TRBV15
J: TRBJ2-2
DNA: TGTGCCACCAGCAGAGCGAAGGCGGTGAACACCGGGGAGCTGTTTTTT
CDR3: CATSRAKAVNTGELFF

size: .
D: .
V: TRBV3-1
J: TRBJ1-1
DNA: TGTGCCAGCAGCCATGGGGGGGGGCGAGGAAAGAACACTGAAGCTTTCTTT
CDR3: CASSHGGGRGKNTEAFF

size: .
D: .
V: TRBV18
J: TRBJ2-7
DNA: TGTGCCAGCTCCCAGCAGGGGTGGGACGAGCAGTACTTC
CDR3: CASSQQGWDEQYF

size: .
D: .
V: TRBV4-1
J: TRBJ2-7
DNA: TGCGCCAGCAGCCAAGATTGGGGCGGCAGGGGGGCCTACGAGCAGTACTTC
CDR3: CASSQDWGGRGAYEQYF

size: .
D: .
V: TRBV6-2/TRBV6-3
J: TRBJ2-1
DNA: TGTGCCAGCAGTTCAGAAGGGCTAGCGTGGAATGAGCAGTTCTTC
CDR3: CASSSEGLAWNEQFF

size: few
D: TRBD1
V: TRBV4-3
J: TRBJ2-7
DNA: TGCGCCAGCAGCCGCCACCGGGACAGCTTCTACGAGCAGTACTTC
CDR3: CASSRHRDSFYEQYF

size: .
D: .
V: TRBV6-1
J: TRBJ1-5
DNA: TGTGCCAGCAGTGATGCTGGGTTTGGCAATCAGCCCCAGCATTTT
CDR3: CASSDAGFGNQPQHF

size: .
D: .
V: TRBV12-3/TRBV12-4
J: TRBJ1-2
DNA: TGTGCCAGCAGTTTGAGTTTTGCAGGGTCATATTCCTATGGCTACACCTTC
CDR3: CASSLSFAGSYSYGYTF

size: few
D: .
V: TRBV5-1
J: TRBJ2-5
DNA: TGCGCCAGCAGCTTGACCCCGGGACGGCAAGAGACCCAGTACTTC
CDR3: CASSLTPGRQETQYF

size: .
D: .
V: TRBV6-5
J: TRBJ1-1
DNA: TGTGCCAGCAGTTACTCTGGGGCAAGGTGGGCTGAAGCTTTCTTT
CDR3: CASSYSGARWAEAFF

size: many
D: TRBD2
V: TRBV4-2
J: TRBJ2-7
DNA: TGTGCCAGCAGCTCGGGACTAGCGGTCTACGAGCAGTACTTC
CDR3: CASSSGLAVYEQYF

size: .
D: TRBD1
V: TRBV15
J: TRBJ2-2
DNA: TGTGCCACCAGCCGAGGACAGGGGGCGGCCAAAACCGGGGAGCTGTTTTTT
CDR3: CATSRGQGAAKTGELFF

size: .
D: TRBD1
V: TRBV27
J: TRBJ2-7
DNA: TGTGCCAGCAGTTTACTAGGGACAGGTAGCGAGCAGTACTTC
CDR3: CASSLLGTGSEQYF

size: .
D: TRBD1
V: TRBV12-3/TRBV12-4
J: TRBJ2-7
DNA: TGTGCCAGCAGTGCGGACAGGGGCTACGAGCAGAACTTC
CDR3: CASSADRGYEQNF

size: .
D: .
V: TRBV6-2/TRBV6-3
J: TRBJ2-1
DNA: TGTGCCAGCAGTAAGCTCTCAAGAGATGAGCAGTTCTTC
CDR3: CASSKLSRDEQFF

size: .
D: .
V: TRBV4-1
J: TRBJ1-5
DNA: TGCGCCAGCAGCCCCAGAACCGATAGCAATCAGCCCCAGCATTTT
CDR3: CASSPRTDSNQPQHF

size: .
D: TRBD1
V: TRBV2
J: TRBJ2-7
DNA: TGTGCCAGCGGCCCACATGGGGACAGGGATACCGAGCAGTACTTC
CDR3: CASGPHGDRDTEQYF

size: .
D: .
V: TRBV5-6
J: TRBJ2-3
DNA: TGTGCCAGCAACGGAAGGGGGGGCGGGGCAGATACGCAGTATTTT
CDR3: CASNGRGGGADTQYF

size: few
D: .
V: TRBV7-9
J: TRBJ2-5
DNA: TGTGCCAGCAGCCAAGACTCGAGAGCCCAAGAGACCCAGTACTTC
CDR3: CASSQDSRAQETQYF

size: .
D: .
V: TRBV12-3/TRBV12-4
J: TRBJ1-2
DNA: TGTGCCAGCAGTGCCCGGACAGTCCTATTTGGCTACACCTTC
CDR3: CASSARTVLFGYTF

size: .
D: .
V: TRBV7-2
J: TRBJ2-3
DNA: TGTGCCAGCAGCTCCCCGGGGGGCACATCTAGCACAGATACGCAGTATTTT
CDR3: CASSSPGGTSSTDTQYF

size: .
D: .
V: TRBV20-1
J: TRBJ2-7
DNA: TGCAGTGTAACTAGCCCCAGCTCCTACGAGCAGTACTTC
CDR3: CSVTSPSSYEQYF

size: .
D: .
V: TRBV12-3/TRBV12-4
J: TRBJ1-4
DNA: TGTGCCAGCGGCCAGTTAAACGAAAAACTGTTTTTT
CDR3: CASGQLNEKLFF

size: few
D: .
V: TRBV10-3
J: TRBJ1-1
DNA: TGTGCCATCAGAACGACAGAGTGGGATGAAGCTTTCTTT
CDR3: CAIRTTEWDEAFF

size: few
D: .
V: TRBV6-2/TRBV6-3
J: TRBJ2-1
DNA: TGTGCCAGCAGTTTGCCCATTAGGGTAGGGGGGCACAATGAGCAGTTCTTC
CDR3: CASSLPIRVGGHNEQFF

size: .
D: .
V: TRBV4-3
J: TRBJ2-3
DNA: TGCGCCAGCAGCCAAGAGGGCTCCCGCACAGATACGCAGTATTTT
CDR3: CASSQEGSRTDTQYF

size: .
D: .
V: TRBV3-1
J: TRBJ2-4
DNA: TGTGCCAGCAGCCCAATTGGCGGGGTAGGGGCCAAAAACATTCAGTACTTC
CDR3: CASSPIGGVGAKNIQYF

size: few
D: TRBD1
V: TRBV20-1
J: TRBJ1-4
DNA: TGCAGTGCTTTCCGGGACAGCTCTAATGAAAAACTGTTTTTT
CDR3: CSAFRDSSNEKLFF

size: .
D: TRBD2
V: TRBV7-8
J: TRBJ2-1
DNA: TGTGCCAGCAGCTTACGGACTAGCGGGGGGGTCTCCTACAGTGAGCAGTTCTTC
CDR3: CASSLRTSGGVSYSEQFF

size: .
D: TRBD1
V: TRBV5-1
J: TRBJ2-3
DNA: TGCGCCAGCAGGCTCGGACAGGGGTTTACAGATACGCAGTATTTT
CDR3: CASRLGQGFTDTQYF

size: once
D: .
V: TRBV9
J: TRBJ2-1
DNA: TGTGCCAGCAGCGCCCGTCAACCTAACGGGCAGGTACGGAGGGGGCGTCGGACCTACAATGAGCAGTTCTTC
CDR3: CASSARQPNGQVRRGRRTYNEQFF

size: .
D: TRBD1
V: TRBV25-1
J: TRBJ2-6
DNA: TGTGCCAGCCTCGTCTTCCTGACAGGGGAAATTTCTGGGGCCAACGTCCTGACTTTC
CDR3: CASLVFLTGEISGANVLTF

size: .
D: .
V: TRBV7-2
J: TRBJ2-1
DNA: TGTGCCAGCAGCTCTGCGGACCTTGCCTACAATGAGCAGTTCTTC
CDR3: CASSSADLAYNEQFF

size: few
D: .
V: TRBV20-1
J: TRBJ2-7
DNA: TGCAGTGCTCCGGCGACCATAAGCTCCTACGAGCAGTACTTC
CDR3: CSAPATISSYEQYF

size: .
D: .
V: TRBV6-1
J: TRBJ1-5
DNA: TGTGCCAGCTCACCGAGACCCGAGGGTCAGCCCCAGCATTTT
CDR3: CASSPRPEGQPQHF

size: .
D: .
V: TRBV2
J: TRBJ1-2
DNA: TGTGCCAGCAGTGCCCGACAGAAAAACTCCTATGGCTACACCTTC
CDR3: CASSARQKNSYGYTF